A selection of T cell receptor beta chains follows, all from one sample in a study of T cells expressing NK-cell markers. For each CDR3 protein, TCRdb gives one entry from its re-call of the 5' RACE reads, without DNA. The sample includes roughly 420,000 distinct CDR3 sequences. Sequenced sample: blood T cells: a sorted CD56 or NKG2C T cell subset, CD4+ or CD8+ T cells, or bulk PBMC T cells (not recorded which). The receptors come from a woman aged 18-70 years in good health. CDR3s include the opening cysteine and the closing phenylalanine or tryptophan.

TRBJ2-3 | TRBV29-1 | CSVEDTTGWTDTQYF
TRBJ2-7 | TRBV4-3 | CASSQEPLGGGYEQYF
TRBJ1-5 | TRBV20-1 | CSATHPDSYNQPQHF
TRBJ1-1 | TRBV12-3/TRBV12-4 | CASRPLLNTEAFF
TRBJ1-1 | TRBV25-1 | CASLGGGLTEAFF
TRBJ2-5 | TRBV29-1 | CSVEDLGTSGMETQYF
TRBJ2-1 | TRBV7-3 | CASSLSPMTRGGEQFF
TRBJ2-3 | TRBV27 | CASSQAGTGTLDTQYF
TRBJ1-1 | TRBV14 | CASSPLGPGTEAFF
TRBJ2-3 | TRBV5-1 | CASKREGPTDTQYF
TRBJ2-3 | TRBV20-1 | CSARGWGAHPDTQYF
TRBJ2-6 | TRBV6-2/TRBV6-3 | CASSYAVGSVANVLTF
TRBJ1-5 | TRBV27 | CASGENGSNQPQHF
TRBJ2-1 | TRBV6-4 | CASSTSGRAYNEQFF
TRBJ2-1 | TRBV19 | CASSIAAGSDPNEQFF
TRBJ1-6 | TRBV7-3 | CASSQTANPHSPLHF
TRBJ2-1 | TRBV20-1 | CSARDPAEGNNEQFF
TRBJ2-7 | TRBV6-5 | CASSWGDRAYEQYF
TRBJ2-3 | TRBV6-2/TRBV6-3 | CASSLPSQSFGDTQYF
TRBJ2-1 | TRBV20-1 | CSARSGQGVGNEQFF
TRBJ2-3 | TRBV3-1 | CASSLRDVTDTQYF
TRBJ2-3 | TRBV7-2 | CASSLVVAVSTDTQYF
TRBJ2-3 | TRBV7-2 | CASIRPRSTDTQYF
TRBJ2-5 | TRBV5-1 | CASSLPGVETQYF
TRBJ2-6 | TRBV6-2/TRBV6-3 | CASRATAGRTGANVLTF
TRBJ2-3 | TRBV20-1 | CSASLGGSGTDTQYF
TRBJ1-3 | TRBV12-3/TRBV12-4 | CASSLALSSGNTIYF
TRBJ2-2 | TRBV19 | CASRQTSYTGELFF
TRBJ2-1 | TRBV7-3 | CASSSTGPNEQFF
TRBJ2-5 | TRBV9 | CASSAGDREEVEETQYF
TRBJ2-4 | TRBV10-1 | CASSEPGVNIQYF
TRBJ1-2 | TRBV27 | CASSLSRRQGFHGYTF
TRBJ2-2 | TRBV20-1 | CSARRGANTGELFF
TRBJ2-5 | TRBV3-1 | CASSQDLSGGRGTQYF
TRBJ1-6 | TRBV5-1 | CASSLEGKSANSPLHF
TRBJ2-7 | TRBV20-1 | CSARGTVSSYEQYF
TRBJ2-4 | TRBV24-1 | CAPRPGGKNIQYF
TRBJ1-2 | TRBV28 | CASSLGPTGDYGYTF
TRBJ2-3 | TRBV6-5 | CASSSVIAGGLTDTQYF
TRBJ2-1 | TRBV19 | CASSIASGRLSSYNEQFF
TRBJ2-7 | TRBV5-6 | CASSFNGPYEQYF
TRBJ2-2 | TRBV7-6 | CASSLVQGRNTGELFF
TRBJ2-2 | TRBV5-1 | CASSSGTGPTGELFF
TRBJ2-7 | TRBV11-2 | CASSLAFRDEQYF
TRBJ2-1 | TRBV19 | CASSMAGGDEQFF
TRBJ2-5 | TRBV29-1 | CSARVTETQYF
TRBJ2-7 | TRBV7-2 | CASSFPRGGRWMAEQYF
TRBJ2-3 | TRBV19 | CASSIPGGTDTQYF
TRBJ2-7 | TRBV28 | CASSLLAGAPHEQYF
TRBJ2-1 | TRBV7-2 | CASSPKRPGLAGGKDSNEQFF